The 2 T cell receptor beta chains presented below share a single source sample, sequenced in a study of blood T cell repertoires in COVID-19. Using immunoSEQ multiplex PCR, the repertoire was profiled, and TCRdb retains in-frame clones only, with some absent. The table records roughly 290,000 clones, 86% of them present only once. The specimen was peripheral blood. These receptors all stem from a woman in her 30s who had recovered from COVID-19.

The chain couples TRBV6-5 to TRBJ2-7; weak D call: TRBD2 (5 bases). CDR3 length: 13 residues. Trimming pared 6 bases from V and 0 bases from J, leaving 9 bases between. Germline V gives CDR1 MNHEY, CDR2 SVGAGI. CDR3 sequence: CASRTGISYEQYF. CDR3 DNA: TGTGCCAGCAGAACCGGGATCTCCTACGAGCAGTACTTC.

This rearrangement joins TRBV5-1 to TRBJ2-5; 8 positions agree with TRBD1. This CDR3 has 13 amino acids. Germline lookup yields CDR1 SGHRS and CDR2 YFSETQ. Unmatched junction bases numbered 0, after V lost 1 base and J lost 4 bases. The CDR3 loop reads CASSLQGAETQYF. Here the CDR3 DNA reads TGCGCCAGCAGCTTGCAGGGGGCAGAGACCCAGTACTTC.